The clone carrying this T cell receptor beta chain has just a few counts. The data originate from a study of early T cells in non-severe SARS-CoV-2 infection. Across the study: The sequenced material was bulk RNA from unsorted whole blood, and its chains were unpaired.

The CDR3 totals 17 residues. Trimming took 8 bases from V and 2 from J; bases not matched to a gene: 18. Germline V CDR1 and CDR2: MNHEY, SVGEGT. Individual cDNA molecules received unique molecular identifiers during library preparation. TCRdb re-called the 5' RACE reads through MiXCR, storing one row per CDR3 protein. The table lists roughly 100,000 distinct CDR3 sequences, roughly 12% of them singletons. The specimen comprised whole blood, sampled at baseline. This receptor was identified in an adult who was a healthcare worker with PCR-confirmed SARS-CoV-2 infection or an uninfected control (not recorded which). This chain joins TRBV6-2 or TRBV6-3 and TRBJ2-7; TRBD1 matches 7 bases. DNA for the CDR3: TGTGCCAGCGTAGACAGGGATTCTATGCGTTCTACCTACGAGCAGTACTTC. This gives the protein CASVDRDSMRSTYEQYF.